A selection of T cell receptor beta chains follows, all from one sample in a study of cytomegalovirus exposure and HLA in healthy donors. TCRdb's copy holds only in-frame clones and misses some; the assay was immunoSEQ multiplex PCR. The sample shows about 160,000 clones, almost 80% of them seen only once. The sample taken for sequencing was PBMCs. The receptors were gathered from a woman aged 45-65 years in good health and CMV-seropositive. Each CDR3 is given with its conserved first and last residue. D genes are given only for firm matches. Size is omitted from some rows. Given values are once, few, many or a class for expanded clones.

j_call v_call clone_size d_call cdr3_aa cdr3_nt
TRBJ2-3 TRBV9 NA TRBD1 CASSVLGQGGSDTQYF TGTGCCAGCAGCGTATTGGGACAGGGGGGGTCAGATACGCAGTATTTT
TRBJ1-5 TRBV28 NA NA CASSPRLGNQPQHF TGTGCCAGCAGTCCGCGATTGGGCAATCAGCCCCAGCATTTT
TRBJ2-3 TRBV5-6 NA NA CASSLVGGRGDTQYF TGTGCCAGCAGCTTGGTCGGGGGACGGGGAGATACGCAGTATTTT
TRBJ1-1 TRBV29-1 NA NA CSVDGRSPNTEAFF TGCAGCGTTGATGGGCGCAGTCCAAACACTGAAGCTTTCTTT
TRBJ1-4 TRBV5-6 few TRBD1 CASSLGTGGNEKLFF TGTGCCAGCAGCTTGGGGACAGGGGGTAATGAAAAACTGTTTTTT
TRBJ1-5 TRBV6-6 NA NA CASRPWAQPQHF TGTGCCAGCAGGCCCTGGGCGCAGCCCCAGCATTTT
TRBJ1-3 TRBV9 NA TRBD1 CASSAGTGSVNTIYF TGTGCCAGCAGCGCCGGGACAGGGAGCGTAAACACCATATATTTT
TRBJ2-1 TRBV7-6 NA TRBD2 CASSSVVRGAPYNEQFF TGTGCCAGCAGCTCGGTGGTGCGGGGGGCCCCCTACAATGAGCAGTTCTTC
TRBJ1-6 TRBV6-5 once TRBD1 CASRQGASYNSPLHF TGTGCCAGCAGGCAGGGGGCCTCCTATAATTCACCCCTCCACTTT
TRBJ2-5 TRBV5-4 NA NA CASSPLGGKETQYF TGTGCCAGCAGCCCGTTAGGGGGAAAAGAGACCCAGTACTTC
TRBJ1-1 TRBV2 few TRBD1 CASSWVTGGREAFF TGTGCCAGCAGTTGGGTAACAGGGGGCCGTGAAGCTTTCTTT
TRBJ1-1 TRBV30 NA NA CAWNGGSGTEAFF TGTGCCTGGAATGGGGGGTCGGGCACTGAAGCTTTCTTT
TRBJ1-2 TRBV5-6 NA NA CASSRGNYGYTF TGTGCCAGCAGTCGGGGTAACTATGGCTACACCTTC
TRBJ2-3 TRBV5-4 NA TRBD2 CASSSRLAGGHTDTQYF TGTGCCAGCAGCTCCCGACTAGCGGGGGGCCACACAGATACGCAGTATTTT
TRBJ1-2 TRBV6-5 NA NA CASSAVIGRAYGYTF TGTGCCAGCAGTGCCGTTATCGGCAGGGCCTATGGCTACACCTTC
TRBJ2-5 TRBV2 NA TRBD1 CASIPRGRLSGETQYF TGTGCCAGCATCCCAAGGGGGCGACTAAGCGGTGAGACCCAGTACTTC
TRBJ2-1 TRBV10-2 NA NA CASSESKGGNEQFF TGCGCCAGCAGTGAGTCGAAAGGCGGGAATGAGCAGTTCTTC
TRBJ1-1 TRBV4-1 NA TRBD1 CASSQGTGGLTEAFF TGCGCCAGCAGCCAAGGCACAGGGGGCTTGACTGAAGCTTTCTTT
TRBJ1-3 TRBV7-9 NA NA CASGGTSGNTIYF TGTGCCAGCGGGGGGACCTCTGGAAACACCATATATTTT
TRBJ1-2 TRBV28 NA TRBD1 CATYEPGQGYHTF TGTGCCACCTATGAGCCGGGACAGGGTTACCACACCTTC
TRBJ1-5 TRBV5-1 NA TRBD1 CASSLGDRGPQPQHF TGCGCCAGCAGCTTGGGGGACAGGGGGCCTCAGCCCCAGCATTTT
TRBJ2-5 TRBV6-5 NA TRBD1 CASSYISGTGEETQYF TGTGCCAGCAGTTACATTTCCGGGACAGGAGAAGAGACCCAGTACTTC
TRBJ2-1 TRBV27 once TRBD2 CASSGLADYNEQFF TGTGCCAGCAGTGGACTAGCGGATTACAATGAGCAGTTCTTC
TRBJ2-1 TRBV11-2 NA TRBD2 CASSSPASGPSNEQFF TGTGCCAGCAGCTCCCCGGCTAGCGGCCCGAGTAATGAGCAGTTCTTC
TRBJ1-5 TRBV10-2 NA TRBD1 CASRSTGTGRTQPQHF TGCGCCAGCAGATCTACCGGGACAGGGAGGACTCAGCCCCAGCATTTT
TRBJ1-1 TRBV11-2 NA NA CASSLGQGYDTEAFF TGTGCCAGCAGCTTAGGGCAGGGATATGACACTGAAGCTTTCTTT
TRBJ2-2 TRBV5-4 NA TRBD1 CASSLGAGTGGTGELFF TGTGCCAGCAGCTTGGGAGCGGGGACAGGGGGGACCGGGGAGCTGTTTTTT
TRBJ2-7 TRBV27 NA TRBD2 CASSLTSGGAYEQYF TGTGCCAGCAGTTTGACTAGCGGGGGGGCCTACGAGCAGTACTTC
TRBJ2-7 TRBV6-6 NA TRBD1 CASSSNRGGPYEQYF TGTGCCAGCAGTTCCAACAGAGGGGGCCCCTACGAGCAGTACTTC
TRBJ2-1 TRBV7-9 NA NA CASSPRDYNEQFF TGTGCCAGCAGTCCCAGGGACTACAATGAGCAGTTCTTC
TRBJ1-5 TRBV27 NA NA CASSPRQLNQPQHF TGTGCCAGCAGTCCGCGACAGCTCAATCAGCCCCAGCATTTT
TRBJ2-3 TRBV9 NA NA CASSSGRTNTQYF TGTGCCAGTTCGAGTGGGAGGACGAATACGCAGTATTTT
TRBJ2-3 TRBV5-1 NA TRBD2 CASSFRLAGTDTQYF TGCGCCAGCAGCTTCAGACTAGCGGGCACAGATACGCAGTATTTT